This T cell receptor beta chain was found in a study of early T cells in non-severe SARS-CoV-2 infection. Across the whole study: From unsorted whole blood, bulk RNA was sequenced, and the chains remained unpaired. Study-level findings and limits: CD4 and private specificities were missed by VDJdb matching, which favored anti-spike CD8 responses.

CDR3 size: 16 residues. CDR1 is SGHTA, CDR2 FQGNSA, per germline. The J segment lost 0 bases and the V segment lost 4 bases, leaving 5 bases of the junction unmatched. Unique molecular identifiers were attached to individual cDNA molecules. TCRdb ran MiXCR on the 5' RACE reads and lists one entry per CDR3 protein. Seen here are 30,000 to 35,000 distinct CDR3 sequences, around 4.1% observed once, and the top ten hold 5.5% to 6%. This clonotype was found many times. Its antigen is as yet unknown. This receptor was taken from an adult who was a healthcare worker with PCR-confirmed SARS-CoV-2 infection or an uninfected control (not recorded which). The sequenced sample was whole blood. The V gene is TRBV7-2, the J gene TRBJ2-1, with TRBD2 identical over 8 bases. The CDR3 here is CASSSIAGSSYNEQFF. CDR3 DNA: TGTGCCAGCAGCTCAATAGCGGGGAGCTCCTACAATGAGCAGTTCTTC.